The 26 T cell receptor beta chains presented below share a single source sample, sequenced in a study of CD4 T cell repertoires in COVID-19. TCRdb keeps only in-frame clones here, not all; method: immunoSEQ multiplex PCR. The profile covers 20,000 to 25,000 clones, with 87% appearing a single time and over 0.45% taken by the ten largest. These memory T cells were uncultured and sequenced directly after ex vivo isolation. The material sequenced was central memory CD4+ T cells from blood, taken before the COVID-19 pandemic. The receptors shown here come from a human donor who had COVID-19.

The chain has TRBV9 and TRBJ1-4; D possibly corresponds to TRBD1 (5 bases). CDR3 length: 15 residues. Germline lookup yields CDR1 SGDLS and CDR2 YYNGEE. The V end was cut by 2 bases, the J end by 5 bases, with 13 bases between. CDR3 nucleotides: TGTGCCAGCAGCGTTGACAGTCGGGTAAATGAAAAACTGTTTTTT. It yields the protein CASSVDSRVNEKLFF.

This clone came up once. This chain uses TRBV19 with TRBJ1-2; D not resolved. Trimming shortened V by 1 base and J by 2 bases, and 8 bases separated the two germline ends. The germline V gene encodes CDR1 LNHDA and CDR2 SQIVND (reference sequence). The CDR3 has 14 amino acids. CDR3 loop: CASSIAVINYGYTF. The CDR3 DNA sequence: TGTGCCAGTAGTATAGCCGTTATCAACTATGGCTACACCTTC. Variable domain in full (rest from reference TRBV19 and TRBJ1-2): DGGITQSPKYLFRKEGQNVTLSCEQNLNHDAMYWYRQDPGQGLRLIYYSQIVNDFQKGDIAEGYSVSREKKESFPLTVTSAQKNPTAFYLCASSIAVINYGYTFGSGTRLTVV.

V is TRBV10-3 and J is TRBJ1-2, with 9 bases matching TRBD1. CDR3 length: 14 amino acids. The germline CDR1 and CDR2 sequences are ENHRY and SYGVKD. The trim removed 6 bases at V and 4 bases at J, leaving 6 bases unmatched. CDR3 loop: CAISRTGEFYGYTF. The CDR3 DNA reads TGTGCCATCAGCCGGACAGGGGAGTTCTATGGCTACACCTTC.

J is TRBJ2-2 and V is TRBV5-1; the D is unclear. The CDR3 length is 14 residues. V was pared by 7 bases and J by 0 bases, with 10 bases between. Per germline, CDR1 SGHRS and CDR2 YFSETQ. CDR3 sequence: CASLDTSNTGELFF. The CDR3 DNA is TGCGCCAGCCTCGACACCTCGAACACCGGGGAGCTGTTTTTT.

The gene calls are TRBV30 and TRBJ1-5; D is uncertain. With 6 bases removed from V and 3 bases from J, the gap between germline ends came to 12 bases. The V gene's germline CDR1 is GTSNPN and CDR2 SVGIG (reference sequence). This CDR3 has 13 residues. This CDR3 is CACGDSYNQPQHF. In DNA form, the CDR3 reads TGTGCCTGCGGGGATTCCTACAATCAGCCCCAGCATTTT.

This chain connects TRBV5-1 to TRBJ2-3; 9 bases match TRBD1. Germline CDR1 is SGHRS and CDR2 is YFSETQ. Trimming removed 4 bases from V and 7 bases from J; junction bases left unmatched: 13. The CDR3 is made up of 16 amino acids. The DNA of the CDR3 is TGCGCCAGCAGCCCCGGAACCGGGACAGGGACTAATACGCAGTATTTT. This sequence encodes CASSPGTGTGTNTQYF.

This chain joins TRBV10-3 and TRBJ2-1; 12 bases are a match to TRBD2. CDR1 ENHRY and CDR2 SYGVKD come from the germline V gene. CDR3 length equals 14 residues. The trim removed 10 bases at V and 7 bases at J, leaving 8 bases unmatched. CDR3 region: CATMTSGSSNEQFF. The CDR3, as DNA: TGTGCCACTATGACTAGCGGGAGTTCGAATGAGCAGTTCTTC.

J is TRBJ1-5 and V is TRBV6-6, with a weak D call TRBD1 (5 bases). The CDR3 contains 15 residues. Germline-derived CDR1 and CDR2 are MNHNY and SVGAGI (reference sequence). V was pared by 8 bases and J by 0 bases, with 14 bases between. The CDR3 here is CASSGRAYSNQPQHF. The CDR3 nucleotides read TGTGCCAGCTCGGGCAGGGCGTATAGCAATCAGCCCCAGCATTTT.

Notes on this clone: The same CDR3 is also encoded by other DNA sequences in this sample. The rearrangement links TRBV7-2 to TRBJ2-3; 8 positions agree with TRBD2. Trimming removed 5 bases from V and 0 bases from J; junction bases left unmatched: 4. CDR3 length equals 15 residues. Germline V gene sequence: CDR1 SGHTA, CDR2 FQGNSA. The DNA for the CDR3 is TGTGCCAGCAGCCGTAGCGGGACTAGCACAGATACGCAGTATTTT. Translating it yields CASSRSGTSTDTQYF.

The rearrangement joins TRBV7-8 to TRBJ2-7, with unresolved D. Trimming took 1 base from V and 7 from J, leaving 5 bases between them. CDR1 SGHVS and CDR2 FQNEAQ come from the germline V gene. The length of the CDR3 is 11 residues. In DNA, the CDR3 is TGTGCCAGCAGCTTAGATCAGGAGCAGTACTTC. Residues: CASSLDQEQYF.

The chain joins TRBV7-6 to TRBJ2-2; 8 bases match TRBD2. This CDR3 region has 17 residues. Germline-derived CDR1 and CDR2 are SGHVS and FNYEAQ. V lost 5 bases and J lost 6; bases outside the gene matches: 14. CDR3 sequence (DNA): TGTGCCAGCAGCCCCCGGGACGCGGGGGGTACTGCCGGGGAGCTGTTTTTT. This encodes CASSPRDAGGTAGELFF.

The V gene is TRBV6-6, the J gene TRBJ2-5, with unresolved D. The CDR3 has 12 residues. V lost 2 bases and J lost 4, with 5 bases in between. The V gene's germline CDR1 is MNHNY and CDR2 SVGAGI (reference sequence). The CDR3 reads CASSYGGETQYF. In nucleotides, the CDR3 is TGTGCCAGCAGTTACGGCGGAGAGACCCAGTACTTC.

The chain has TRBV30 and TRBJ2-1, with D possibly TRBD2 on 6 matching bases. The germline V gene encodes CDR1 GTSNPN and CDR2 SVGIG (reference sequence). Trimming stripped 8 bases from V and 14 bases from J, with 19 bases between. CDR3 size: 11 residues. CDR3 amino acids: CATSSSEIEFF. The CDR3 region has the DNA TGTGCCACAAGCTCTAGCGAGATAGAGTTCTTC. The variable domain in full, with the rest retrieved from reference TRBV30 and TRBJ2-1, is SQTIHQWPATLVQPVGSPLSLECTVEGTSNPNLYWYRQAAGRGLQLLFYSVGIGQISSEVPQNLSASRPQDRQFILSSKKLLLSDSGFYLCATSSSEIEFFGPGTRLTVL.

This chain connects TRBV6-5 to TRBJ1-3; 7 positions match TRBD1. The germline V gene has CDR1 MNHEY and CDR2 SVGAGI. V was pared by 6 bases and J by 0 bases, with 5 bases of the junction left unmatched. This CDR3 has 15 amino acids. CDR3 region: CASRPTGSSGNTIYF. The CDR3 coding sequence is TGTGCCAGCAGACCGACAGGGTCCTCTGGAAACACCATATATTTT.

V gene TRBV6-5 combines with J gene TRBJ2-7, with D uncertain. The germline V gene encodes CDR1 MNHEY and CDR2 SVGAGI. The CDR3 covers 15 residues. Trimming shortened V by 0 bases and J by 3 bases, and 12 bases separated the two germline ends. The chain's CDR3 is CASSYSPEVFYEQYF. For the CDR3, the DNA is TGTGCCAGCAGTTACTCCCCCGAGGTCTTCTACGAGCAGTACTTC.

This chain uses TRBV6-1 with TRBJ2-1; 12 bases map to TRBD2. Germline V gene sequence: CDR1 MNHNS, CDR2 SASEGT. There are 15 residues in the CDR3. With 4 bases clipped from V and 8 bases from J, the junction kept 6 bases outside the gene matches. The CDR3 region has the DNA TGTGCCAGCAGTGTCTCTAGCGGGAGGGCCCATGAGCAGTTCTTC. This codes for CASSVSSGRAHEQFF.

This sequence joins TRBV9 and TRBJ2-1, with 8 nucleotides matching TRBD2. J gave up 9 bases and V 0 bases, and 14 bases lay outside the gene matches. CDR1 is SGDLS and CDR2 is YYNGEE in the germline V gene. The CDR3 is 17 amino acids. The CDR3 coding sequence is TGTGCCAGCAGCGTAGGCCCCGGGACTAGTCTAGTGGGTGAGCAGTTCTTC. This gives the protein CASSVGPGTSLVGEQFF.

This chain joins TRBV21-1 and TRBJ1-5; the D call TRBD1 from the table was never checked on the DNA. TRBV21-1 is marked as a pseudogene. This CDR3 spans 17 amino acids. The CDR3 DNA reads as TGTGCCAGCAGCAAAGACAGGGGTGAGGTATCAAATCAGCCCCAGCATTTT. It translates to CASSKDRGEVSNQPQHF.

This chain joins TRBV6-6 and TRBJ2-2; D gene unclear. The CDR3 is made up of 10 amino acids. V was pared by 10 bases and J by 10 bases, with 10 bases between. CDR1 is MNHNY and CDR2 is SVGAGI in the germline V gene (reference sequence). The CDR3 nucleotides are TGTGCCACTCTCGGTGCGGAGCTGTTTTTT. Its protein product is CATLGAELFF.

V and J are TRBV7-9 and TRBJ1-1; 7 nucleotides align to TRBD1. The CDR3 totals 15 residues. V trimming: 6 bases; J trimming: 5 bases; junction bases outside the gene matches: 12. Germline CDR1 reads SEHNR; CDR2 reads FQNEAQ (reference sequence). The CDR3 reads CASRQRGPSETEAFF. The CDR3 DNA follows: TGTGCCAGCAGGCAAAGGGGGCCCTCCGAGACTGAAGCTTTCTTT.

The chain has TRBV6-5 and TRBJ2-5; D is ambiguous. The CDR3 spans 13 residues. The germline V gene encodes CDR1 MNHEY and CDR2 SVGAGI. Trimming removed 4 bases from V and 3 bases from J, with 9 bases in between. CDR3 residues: CASSSVFEETQYF. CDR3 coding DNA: TGTGCCAGCAGTTCGGTTTTTGAAGAGACCCAGTACTTC.

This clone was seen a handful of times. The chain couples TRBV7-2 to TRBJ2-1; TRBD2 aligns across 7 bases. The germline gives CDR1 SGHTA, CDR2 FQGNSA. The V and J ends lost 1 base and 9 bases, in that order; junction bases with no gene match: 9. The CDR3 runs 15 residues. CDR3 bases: TGTGCCAGCAGCTTAGTAGGTGGGAGGGTAAGTGAGCAGTTCTTC. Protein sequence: CASSLVGGRVSEQFF.

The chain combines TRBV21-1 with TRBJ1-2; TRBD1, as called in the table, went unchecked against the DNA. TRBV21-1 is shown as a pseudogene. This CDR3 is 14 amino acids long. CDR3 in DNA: TGTGCCAGCAGCAAACTTGGGACAGGGGAAGGCTACACCTTC. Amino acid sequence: CASSKLGTGEGYTF.

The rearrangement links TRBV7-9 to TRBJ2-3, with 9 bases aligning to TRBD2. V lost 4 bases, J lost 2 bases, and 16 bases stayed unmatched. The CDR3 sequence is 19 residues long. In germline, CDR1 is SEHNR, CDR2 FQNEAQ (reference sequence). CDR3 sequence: CASSSRIPGTSRFTDTQYF. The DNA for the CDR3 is TGTGCCAGCAGCTCTAGAATCCCCGGGACTAGCCGTTTCACAGATACGCAGTATTTT.

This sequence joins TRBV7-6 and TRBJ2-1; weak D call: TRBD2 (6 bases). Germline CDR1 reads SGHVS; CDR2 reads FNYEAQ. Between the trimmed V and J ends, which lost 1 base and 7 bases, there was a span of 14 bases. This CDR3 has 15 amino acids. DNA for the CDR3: TGTGCCAGCAGCTTAGGGACTAAGTCCCCAAATGAGCAGTTCTTC. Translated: CASSLGTKSPNEQFF.

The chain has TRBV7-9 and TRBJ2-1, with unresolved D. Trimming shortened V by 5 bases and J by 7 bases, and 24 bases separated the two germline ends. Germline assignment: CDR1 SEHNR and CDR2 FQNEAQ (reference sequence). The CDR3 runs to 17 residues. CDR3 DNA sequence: TGTGCCAGCAGCCCCGGTAGTGTTGGTACTGGTAGTAATGAGCAGTTCTTC. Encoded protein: CASSPGSVGTGSNEQFF.